Listed below are T cell receptor beta chains from one sample, sequenced in a study of blood T cell repertoires in COVID-19. Produced via immunoSEQ multiplex PCR; TCRdb's table is partial and in-frame only. The sample gives 100,000 to 150,000 clones, nearly 90% of which show up once; over 1% is in the top ten. The sequenced sample was peripheral blood. The receptor source for this set is a woman aged 80 or over with acute or convalescent COVID-19. Both conserved end residues are trimmed from each CDR3. The order of the fields is J gene, V gene, CDR3 protein.

>TRBJ1-5|TRBV23-1
ASSRGVGQPQH
>TRBJ2-2|TRBV5-1
ASSSQGSTGELF
>TRBJ2-2|TRBV21-1
ASSTRELEKAGELF
>TRBJ2-1|TRBV5-5
ASSLGQYNEQF
>TRBJ1-5|TRBV7-9
ASSLQSNQPQH
>TRBJ2-2|TRBV27
ASRQQGLRDTGELF
>TRBJ1-1|TRBV2
ASSEASLPTAF
>TRBJ2-6|TRBV15
ATSSHPRGPGANVLT
>TRBJ2-1|TRBV5-1
ASSLDGERSEQF
>TRBJ2-7|TRBV5-4
ASSKTRSGASYEQY
>TRBJ1-5|TRBV12-2
ASRFSPEIYQPQH
>TRBJ1-5|TRBV2
ASLHGRTGRNQPQH
>TRBJ1-1|TRBV28
ASSSRGIPSTEAF
>TRBJ1-4|TRBV2
ASHREDEKLF
>TRBJ1-2|TRBV11-2
ASSLDQQVYGYT
>TRBJ1-1|TRBV7-9
ASSSTGGGDVAF
>TRBJ2-5|TRBV5-1
ASSLGTSGRAGETQY
>TRBJ2-7|TRBV11-3
ASSLGDSGTYEQY
>TRBJ2-5|TRBV10-3
AISGTGETQY
>TRBJ2-3|TRBV7-8
ASSVGTPGDTQY